Listed below are T cell receptor beta chains from one sample, sequenced in a study of T cells in tuberculosis. Method: immunoSEQ multiplex PCR; TCRdb's copy keeps in-frame clones and lacks some. The sample lists about 34,000 clones, roughly 90% seen once, with 2.2% in the top ten. Sequencing used PBMCs. These receptors originate from a donor aged 10-29 years with latent tuberculosis or without tuberculosis infection. The CDR3 runs from the conserved cysteine through the conserved F or W. D genes are given only for firm matches. Clone size is stated in some rows and not others, as once, few, many or a class when expanded.

j_call,d_call,v_call,clone_size,cdr3_nt,cdr3_aa
TRBJ2-3,.,TRBV18,.,TGTGCCAGCTCACCACCGTCTGATACGCAGTATTTT,CASSPPSDTQYF
TRBJ1-4,.,TRBV7-8,.,TGTGCCAGCAGCCAGTTTGTTTTAGCGGCTGCAACTAATGAAAAACTGTTTTTT,CASSQFVLAAATNEKLFF
TRBJ1-5,.,TRBV6-6,once,TGTGCCAGCAGTTACCTTGAAGGGGCAGACCATCAGCCCCAGCATTTT,CASSYLEGADHQPQHF
TRBJ1-1,TRBD1,TRBV25-1,.,TGTGCCAGCAGTGAATATCGGGGACAGCACACTGAAGCTTTCTTT,CASSEYRGQHTEAFF
TRBJ1-6,.,TRBV7-9,.,TGTGCCGAATGGGAGGGGTATAATTCACCCCTCCACTTT,CAEWEGYNSPLHF
TRBJ1-5,.,TRBV18,.,TGTGCCAGCTCACCACCAGAAAACAGGAATCAGCCCCAGCATTTT,CASSPPENRNQPQHF
TRBJ2-7,.,TRBV21-1,.,TGTGCCACCTTAACGGGTTCCTACGAGCAGTACTTC,CATLTGSYEQYF
TRBJ1-2,TRBD1,TRBV5-6,.,TGTGCCAGCAGCTTACAGGGGGCGGGGGATGGCTACACCTTC,CASSLQGAGDGYTF
TRBJ2-1,.,TRBV19,once,TGTGCCAGTAGTATGGCGGGAAGGTCGGATAATGAGCAGTTCTTC,CASSMAGRSDNEQFF
TRBJ2-3,.,TRBV28,.,TGTGCCAGCACCCTGTCTGGCAATAGGGGGACCATGCTCACAGATACGCAGTATTTT,CASTLSGNRGTMLTDTQYF
TRBJ2-1,TRBD2,TRBV6-1,.,TGTGCCAGCACCTTGGGACTAGTAAAGGAGCAGTTCTTC,CASTLGLVKEQFF
TRBJ2-7,.,TRBV18,once,TGTGCCAGCTCACCCTTCGACAGATCTCCTGTCGGCGAGCAGTACTTC,CASSPFDRSPVGEQYF
TRBJ1-2,.,TRBV28,.,TGTGCCAGCAGGTCCCCTCCCCTCTATGGCTACACCTTC,CASRSPPLYGYTF
TRBJ2-5,TRBD2,TRBV9,.,TGTGCCTCCTCTCACTACCGCGGGAGGCCTGGAGAGACCCAGTACTTC,CASSHYRGRPGETQYF
TRBJ2-7,TRBD2,TRBV9,.,TGTGCCAGCAACGGGGGGGACCACTACGAGCAGTACTTC,CASNGGDHYEQYF
TRBJ1-5,.,TRBV6-1,few,TGTGCCAGCAGACAGGTCCTTAGCAATCAGCCCCAGCATTTT,CASRQVLSNQPQHF
TRBJ2-5,TRBD2,TRBV27,.,TGTGCCAGCAGTTTATGGCCCCCCGGGGGGGGGCCTGTAGAGACCCAGTACTTC,CASSLWPPGGGPVETQYF
TRBJ1-2,.,TRBV6-5,once,TGTGCCACCAGACCAGGGGCCTATGGCCACACCTTC,CATRPGAYGHTF
TRBJ2-5,TRBD2,TRBV5-1,.,TGCGCCAGCAGCTTGGAGCGGGGGGGAGTAGAGACCCAGTACTTC,CASSLERGGVETQYF
TRBJ2-1,TRBD1,TRBV28,.,TGTGCCAGCAGTAGACCCACGGGACAGGGTATGCGGGAGCAGTTCTTC,CASSRPTGQGMREQFF
TRBJ1-6,.,TRBV7-2,once,TGTGCCAGCAGCTTAACCTACCTGTCTGCTTCACCCCTCCACTTT,CASSLTYLSASPLHF